This TCR beta chain was documented in a study of control samples from healthy donors and cancer patients. Some clones are missing from TCRdb's copy, which holds only in-frame ones; the method was immunoSEQ multiplex PCR. This table has some 120,000 clones, around 90% appearing once. The germline V gene has CDR1 SGDLS and CDR2 YYNGEE. V was pared by 0 bases and J by 5 bases, with 4 bases of the junction left unmatched. The CDR3 is made up of 15 amino acids. The TCR originated in a middle-aged man in good health. The sample taken for sequencing was blood. This rearrangement joins TRBV9 to TRBJ1-4; 7 nucleotides line up with TRBD1. CDR3 residues: CASSVAGQANEKLFF. CDR3 bases: TGTGCCAGCAGCGTAGCAGGACAGGCAAATGAAAAACTGTTTTTT.